This entry lists 7 T cell receptor beta chains sequenced from one sample in a study of CD8+CD57+ T cells in acquired aplastic anemia. TCR beta VDJ and CDR3 profiling used genomic DNA as template. MiXCR was run by TCRdb on the reads, yielding one entry per CDR3 protein. In the table there are about 200,000 distinct CDR3 sequences, roughly 60% of which are singletons. In patients chosen for sequencing, flow cytometry had shown CD8+CD57+ cell expansion. The specimen was sorted CD4+, CD8+, or CD8+CD57+ T cells (not recorded which) from PBMCs. These receptors all stem from a human donor with aplastic anemia.

Ten or more counts support this clonotype. The J gene is TRBJ2-1, the V gene TRBV7-6, with 16 positions matching TRBD2. V was clipped by 4 bases and J by 1 base; unmatched bases: 4. The germline V gene encodes CDR1 SGHVS and CDR2 FNYEAQ. The CDR3 covers 18 residues. The CDR3 sequence is CASSSGLAGGLSYNEQFF. CDR3 nucleotide sequence: TGTGCCAGCAGCTCGGGACTAGCGGGGGGGCTGTCCTACAATGAGCAGTTCTTC.

This clonotype was recorded a few times. A junction boundary mismatches the germline segment, possibly from a read error. V gene TRBV7-7 combines with J gene TRBJ1-1; 9 bases are a match to TRBD1. Per germline, CDR1 SSHAT and CDR2 FNYEAQ (reference sequence). This CDR3 is 16 amino acids long. CDR3 residues: CASSTHRGRKATEAFF. In DNA form, the CDR3 reads TGTGCTAGCAGCACCCACAGGGGGCGCAAGGCCACTGAAGCTTTCTTT.

The count of this clonotype is one. The chain recombines TRBV7-9 with TRBJ2-1; 8 bases map to TRBD2. The CDR3 has 15 amino acids. The J segment lost 5 bases and the V segment lost 1 base, leaving 4 bases of the junction unmatched. Germline CDR1 is SEHNR and CDR2 is FQNEAQ (reference sequence). The CDR3 is CASSLDRGGHNEQFF. DNA of the CDR3: TGTGCCAGCAGCTTAGATCGGGGGGGGCACAATGAGCAGTTCTTC.

The genes are TRBV9 and TRBJ1-1; D call uncertain. Trimming left V 0 bases short and J 0 bases short, with 3 bases between. The germline CDR1 and CDR2 sequences are SGDLS and YYNGEE. The CDR3 has 13 residues. The CDR3 bases are TGTGCCAGCAGCGTAGCAGTGAACACTGAAGCTTTCTTT. Protein sequence: CASSVAVNTEAFF.

As concerns this clonotype: A junction end diverges from the germline sequence, so it may reflect a read error. The chain's CDR3 is CVTSRDRQNSNQPQHF. The CDR3 bases are TGTGTCACCAGCAGAGATCGGCAGAATAGCAATCAGCCCCAGCATTTT. This chain uses TRBV15 with TRBJ1-5; D unclear. This CDR3 has 16 amino acids. Germline V CDR1 and CDR2: LNHNV, YYDKDF (reference sequence).

This chain links TRBV7-6 with TRBJ2-5; the D is unclear. V was shortened by 1 base and J by 5 bases, with 14 bases between the two germline ends. The CDR3 contains 15 residues. Germline CDR1 reads SGHVS; CDR2 reads FNYEAQ. CDR3 in amino acids: CASSLVIGQVETQYF. The DNA of the CDR3 is TGTGCCAGCAGCTTAGTAATCGGGCAGGTTGAGACCCAGTACTTC.

There are a few counts of this clonotype. One end of the junction is discordant with germline, which a read error may explain. The rearrangement uses TRBV7-8 and TRBJ1-6, with a tentative D call TRBD1 (5 bases). Germline CDR1 is SGHVS and CDR2 is FQNEAQ. The CDR3 extends over 15 amino acids. The CDR3 here is CAGSQYLEGDSLLHF. The CDR3 DNA follows: TGTGCCGGCAGCCAATACTTGGAAGGGGATTCACTCCTCCACTTT.